This T cell receptor (beta chain) was sequenced during a study of blood T cell repertoires in COVID-19. Study-level background: Material from acute and convalescent COVID-19 was sourced from the United States, Italy and Spain. PBMCs, B-cell-depleted T cells, or T cells provided the cDNA or gDNA that made up the material.

In the study's own analysis: Quantification of nucleated cells was approximated via reference gene primer amplification. The data were produced by immunoSEQ multiplex PCR, yet TCRdb's version contains in-frame clones alone and is incomplete. V, J and clone size derive from that table, while D and trimming were established from the DNA sequence. Of over 100,000 clones in the sample, approximately 86% were seen once. The Seattle patients, enrolled during active infection, were followed longitudinally. The sample comprised peripheral blood. This sequence originates from a woman aged 70-85 years with COVID-19, enrolled during active disease.

CDR3 protein: CAIAPGQPPNEQFF. DNA for the CDR3: TGTGCCATCGCGCCGGGACAGCCACCCAATGAGCAGTTCTTC. The J gene is TRBJ2-1, the V gene TRBV10-3, with 7 bases aligning to TRBD1. Germline loops: CDR1 ENHRY, CDR2 SYGVKD. J gave up 6 bases and V 8 bases, and 10 bases lay outside the gene matches. The CDR3 totals 14 residues.